Below are 6 T cell receptor beta chains sequenced from a single sample in a study of blood T cell repertoires in COVID-19. Profiled with immunoSEQ multiplex PCR; TCRdb holds only in-frame clones, not every one. This repertoire shows about 300,000 clones, around 80% found once; its top ten account for around 1.2%. The sample consisted of peripheral blood. Every receptor here comes from a woman between 45 and 65 years old with acute or convalescent COVID-19.

The CDR3 spells CASSSAVYNEQFF. The CDR3 DNA follows: TGTGCCAGCAGTTCAGCGGTGTACAATGAGCAGTTCTTC. The chain links TRBV11-3 to TRBJ2-1; TRBD2 might be the D (5 bases). CDR1 is SGHNT, CDR2 YENEEA, per germline. Trimming took off 6 bases at V and 4 bases at J, with 10 bases between the two ends. This CDR3 has 13 residues. The whole variable domain, remainder taken from reference TRBV11-3 and TRBJ2-1, is EAGVVQSPRYKIIEKKQPVAFWCNPISGHNTLYWYLQNLGQGPELLIRYENEEAVDDSQLPKDRFSAERLKGVDSTLKIQPAELGDSAVYLCASSSAVYNEQFFGPGTRLTVL.

Only one count was recorded for this clone. The chain employs TRBV30 and TRBJ1-1; D is unclear. V gave up 0 bases and J gave up 6 bases, with 8 bases separating them. The CDR3 sequence is 12 residues long. The germline V gene encodes CDR1 GTSNPN and CDR2 SVGIG (reference sequence). CDR3 bases: TGTGCCTGGAGTGTACTGATGGCTGAAGCTTTCTTT. The encoded protein is CAWSVLMAEAFF.

The chain recombines TRBV12-3 or TRBV12-4 with TRBJ2-5, with a possible D match to TRBD2 (6 bases). CDR3 length: 12 residues. V was clipped by 2 bases and J by 10 bases, with 11 bases between them. Here the CDR3 reads CASSLIQEGQYF. The CDR3 DNA sequence: TGTGCCAGCAGTTTAATTCAGGAGGGCCAGTACTTC.

The gene calls are TRBV5-6 and TRBJ2-7; a weak D match, TRBD2 (5 bases). V lost 4 bases and J 6 bases, leaving 14 bases between the germline ends. The CDR3 totals 13 residues. Germline CDR1 SGHDT, CDR2 YYEEEE. DNA for the CDR3: TGTGCCAGCAGCGCAAGACCAGAGGGCGAGCAGTACTTC. It encodes CASSARPEGEQYF.

This rearrangement joins TRBV10-2 to TRBJ1-1, with D perhaps TRBD1 (6 bases). CDR1 and CDR2 from the germline V gene are WSHSY and SAAADI. The CDR3 spans 14 residues. V was pared by 3 bases and J by 5 bases, with 13 bases between. The CDR3 bases are TGCGCCAGCAGTGAACTACAGGGAGGGACTGAAGCTTTCTTT. Translation gives CASSELQGGTEAFF.

The V call is TRBV5-8, the J call TRBJ2-1; 7 nucleotides agree with TRBD2. CDR1 and CDR2 (germline): SGHTS, YDEGEE. The CDR3 sequence is 13 residues long. V was clipped by 2 bases and J by 8 bases; unmatched bases: 4. Here the CDR3 reads CASSLSGIDEQFF. CDR3 nucleotides: TGTGCCAGCAGCTTAAGCGGGATCGATGAGCAGTTCTTC.